The present TCR beta chain was sequenced within a study of OX40 agonist ivuxolimab in advanced cancers. Across the whole study: Ivuxolimab, which patients received intravenously every 2 weeks, was dosed at 0.01 to 10 mg/kg. Age averaged around 54 years (range roughly 23 to 79), and 70% to 85% were male. Study-wide results and caveats: The mean number of expanded clones was higher in CD8+ T cells than in CD4+.

This CDR3 has 16 residues. V lost 0 bases and J 0 bases, leaving 9 bases between the germline ends. Germline V gene data show CDR1 as SGHDT and CDR2 as YYEEEE. For this clone: What it binds is not known.

Produced via immunoSEQ multiplex PCR; TCRdb's table is partial and in-frame only. The top ten hold 0.15% to 0.2% of the sample, which has about 100,000 clones, approximately 93% seen once. Specimen: CD4+ or CD8+ T cells sorted from blood, collected in a trial of the OX40 agonist ivuxolimab. This TCR derives from an adult with an advanced solid tumor such as melanoma, head and neck, liver or kidney cancer. The chain links TRBV5-6 to TRBJ2-2; D unclear. Written as DNA, the CDR3 is TGTGCCAGCAGCTTGGGTGCGGCAGCGAACACCGGGGAGCTGTTTTTT. It encodes CASSLGAAANTGELFF.